This T cell receptor (beta chain) is from a study of blood T cell repertoires in COVID-19. The overall study: The United States, Italy and Spain provided the acute and convalescent COVID-19 samples.

Produced via immunoSEQ multiplex PCR; TCRdb's table is partial and in-frame only. In the table there are 200,000 to 250,000 clones, approximately 80% of which are singletons. V lost 1 base and J 5 bases, leaving 17 bases between the germline ends. This CDR3 is 16 amino acids long. Germline values: CDR1 MGHDK, CDR2 SYGVNS. The sequencing sample was made of peripheral blood. This clonotype was obtained from an elderly woman with active or convalescent COVID-19. The chain employs TRBV25-1 and TRBJ2-5; tentatively, D is TRBD1 (5 bases). CDR3 in DNA: TGTGCCAGCAGTGAATGGGCCACAGGCATGTGGGAGACCCAGTACTTC. Its translation is CASSEWATGMWETQYF. Based on the CDR3 plus reference TRBV25-1 and TRBJ2-5, the full variable domain is EADIYQTPRYLVIGTGKKITLECSQTMGHDKMYWYQQDPGMELHLIHYSYGVNSTEKGDLSSESTVSRIRTEHFPLTLESARPSHTSQYLCASSEWATGMWETQYFGPGTRLLVL.